Shown below are 20 T cell receptor beta chains from a single sample sequenced in a study of cytomegalovirus exposure and HLA in healthy donors. 13 Jbeta primers and 60 Vbeta primers were used for the PCR. Clones were read by immunoSEQ multiplex PCR, and TCRdb kept only the in-frame ones, dropping some. The sample holds about 60,000 clones. The sequencing sample was made of PBMCs. The receptors here all came from a man aged 45 to 65 in good health and CMV-seropositive.

This chain uses TRBV6-1 with TRBJ1-1; D unclear. There are 13 residues in the CDR3. Trimming shortened V by 7 bases and J by 4 bases, and 13 bases separated the two germline ends. Germline V gene data show CDR1 as MNHNS and CDR2 as SASEGT. CDR3 in amino acids: CASNRGRSTEAFF. CDR3 coding DNA: TGTGCCAGCAACCGGGGTCGGAGCACTGAAGCTTTCTTT.

This CDR3 reads CASSSLAWSAGPSYEQYF. CDR3 nucleotides: TGTGCCAGCAGCTCATTGGCGTGGTCAGCGGGGCCATCCTACGAGCAGTACTTC. This chain joins TRBV7-2 and TRBJ2-7; 7 bases match TRBD2. The germline V gene encodes CDR1 SGHTA and CDR2 FQGNSA. The CDR3 totals 18 residues. V lost 4 bases, J lost 1 base, and 16 bases stayed unmatched.

On this clone: The sample contains more than one DNA sequence encoding this CDR3. The chain has TRBV29-1 and TRBJ1-2; D is undetermined. CDR1 is SQVTM, CDR2 ANQGSEA, per germline. The CDR3 totals 14 residues. Trimming cost V 4 bases and J 1 base, with 13 bases left between them. The CDR3 coding sequence is TGCAGCGTTGTATCAGTCATCGATAACTATGGCTACACCTTC. It yields the protein CSVVSVIDNYGYTF.

This chain joins TRBV6-5 and TRBJ1-1, with D unclear. The CDR3 loop spans 12 amino acids. Trimming took 6 bases from V and 11 from J, leaving 16 bases between them. Germline assignment: CDR1 MNHEY and CDR2 SVGAGI. In DNA form, the CDR3 reads TGTGCCAGCAGAACCCCGAACGGTCGGGCTTTCTTT. Translation gives CASRTPNGRAFF.

The chain has TRBV29-1 and TRBJ1-1; 10 bases agree with TRBD1. J gave up 3 bases and V 6 bases, and 4 bases lay outside the gene matches. This CDR3 spans 13 amino acids. Germline CDR1 is SQVTM and CDR2 is ANQGSEA. The CDR3: CSVTGGGDTEAFF. CDR3 bases: TGCAGCGTGACAGGGGGCGGGGACACTGAAGCTTTCTTT.

The chain employs TRBV7-9 and TRBJ2-3; possible D gene TRBD2, 6 bases. The CDR3 length is 17 residues. Trimming took off 4 bases at V and 0 bases at J, with 17 bases between the two ends. CDR1 and CDR2 (germline): SEHNR, FQNEAQ (reference sequence). The CDR3 DNA sequence: TGTGCCAGCAGCTCCCCAGGCGGGGTTTTTAGCACAGATACGCAGTATTTT. Translated, it gives CASSSPGGVFSTDTQYF.

Comments on this clone: Mismatch with germline at one junction end may stem from a read error. The chain is built from TRBV30 and TRBJ2-3; 8 bases are a match to TRBD2. The length of the CDR3 is 15 residues. From germline, CDR1 is GTSNPN and CDR2 SVGIG (reference sequence). CDR3 amino acids: CAGSVSSGGTDTQYF. The CDR3 DNA reads as TGTGCCGGGAGTGTAAGTAGCGGGGGCACAGATACGCAGTATTTT. Together with reference TRBV30 and TRBJ2-3, the CDR3 gives the full variable domain: SQTIHQWPATLVQPVGSPLSLECTVEGTSNPNLYWYRQAAGRGLQLLFYSVGIGQISSEVPQNLSASRPQDRQFILSSKKLLLSDSGFYLCAGSVSSGGTDTQYFGPGTRLTVL.

The J gene is TRBJ1-1, the V gene TRBV14; 9 bases map to TRBD1. The CDR3 loop spans 16 amino acids. Germline values: CDR1 SGHDN, CDR2 FVKESK. The V gene end was trimmed by 3 bases and the J gene end by 3 bases; junction bases not matched to a gene: 8. The chain's CDR3 is CASSQLGQGWYTEAFF. The DNA for the CDR3 is TGTGCCAGCAGCCAGCTCGGACAGGGGTGGTACACTGAAGCTTTCTTT. The full variable domain, in which reference TRBV14 and TRBJ1-1 provide the parts outside the CDR3, is EAGVTQFPSHSVIEKGQTVTLRCDPISGHDNLYWYRRVMGKEIKFLLHFVKESKQDESGMPNNRFLAERTGGTYSTLKVQPAELEDSGVYFCASSQLGQGWYTEAFFGQGTRLTVV.

CDR3 DNA sequence: TGCGCCAGCAGCTTCCAGGGGTATGCCTACAATGAGCAGTTCTTC. Protein sequence: CASSFQGYAYNEQFF. The chain employs TRBV5-1 and TRBJ2-1; D possibly corresponds to TRBD1 (6 bases). Trimming shortened V by 2 bases and J by 2 bases, and 11 bases separated the two germline ends. The CDR3 spans 15 residues. Germline V gene sequence: CDR1 SGHRS, CDR2 YFSETQ.

The gene calls are TRBV29-1 and TRBJ1-1; possible D gene TRBD1, 6 bases. CDR3 size: 13 residues. Trimming took off 4 bases at V and 1 base at J, with 10 bases between the two ends. Germline values: CDR1 SQVTM, CDR2 ANQGSEA. The CDR3 nucleotides read TGCAGCGTTGCCAGGGGTGAGAACACTGAAGCTTTCTTT. This gives the protein CSVARGENTEAFF.

This rearrangement joins TRBV5-6 to TRBJ1-5, with D possibly TRBD1 on 6 matching bases. From germline, CDR1 is SGHDT and CDR2 YYEEEE. V was clipped by 3 bases and J by 11 bases, with 24 bases between them. CDR3 length: 16 amino acids. CDR3 bases: TGTGCCAGCAGCTCCCTCAGACAGGCTAGCCAATCAGCCCAGCATTTT. Translating it yields CASSSLRQASQSAQHF.

The chain recombines TRBV5-4 with TRBJ2-7; no reliable D call. The CDR3 contains 14 residues. Trimming left V 0 bases short and J 2 bases short, with 9 bases between. Germline V gives CDR1 SGHNT, CDR2 YYREEE (reference sequence). In DNA, the CDR3 is TGTGCCAGCAGCTTGGGTTACAGACCCTACGAGCAGTACTTC. Its protein is CASSLGYRPYEQYF.

The rearrangement links TRBV5-1 to TRBJ2-3; 12 bases align to TRBD2. There are 17 residues in the CDR3. Germline V gene sequence: CDR1 SGHRS, CDR2 YFSETQ. After removal of 0 bases from V and 2 bases from J, the junction contained 4 bases not matched to a gene. CDR3: CASSLVTSGGATDTQYF. The CDR3 bases are TGCGCCAGCAGCTTGGTGACTAGCGGGGGCGCCACAGATACGCAGTATTTT.

The chain recombines TRBV27 with TRBJ2-6; D not resolved. Trimming removed 3 bases at V and 3 bases at J, with 15 bases between. Germline V CDR1 and CDR2: MNHEY, SMNVEV (reference sequence). The CDR3 loop spans 17 amino acids. The CDR3 coding sequence is TGTGCCAGCAGTTTTTCACCCCGGAGATTTGGGGCCAACGTCCTGACTTTC. Its protein is CASSFSPRRFGANVLTF.

This chain joins TRBV5-1 and TRBJ2-7, with TRBD2 matching 9 bases. CDR3 size: 16 residues. Germline assignment: CDR1 SGHRS and CDR2 YFSETQ. J was trimmed by 3 bases and V by 3 bases; bases with no gene match: 10. The CDR3 sequence: CASSSKAGGPFYEQYF. As DNA, the CDR3 is TGCGCCAGCAGCTCCAAAGCGGGGGGCCCCTTCTACGAGCAGTACTTC.

The genes are TRBV15 and TRBJ2-1; D gene unclear. The V end lost 3 bases, the J end lost 6 bases, and 9 bases lay between the germline ends. CDR1 and CDR2 (germline): LNHNV, YYDKDF (reference sequence). The CDR3 sequence is 13 residues long. The CDR3 region has the DNA TGTGCCACCAGCAGTTCACTACTCAATGAGCAGTTCTTC. Translated, it gives CATSSSLLNEQFF.

The CDR3 loop reads CASSLGQGGRDEQYF. The CDR3 DNA sequence: TGTGCCAGCAGCTTAGGACAGGGGGGAAGAGACGAGCAGTACTTC. The rearrangement joins TRBV7-9 to TRBJ2-7, with 9 positions matching TRBD1. CDR1 SEHNR and CDR2 FQNEAQ come from the germline V gene (reference sequence). V lost 1 base to trimming and J lost 5 bases; unmatched junction nucleotides: 6. The CDR3 extends over 15 amino acids.

This chain joins TRBV18 and TRBJ2-1, with D perhaps matching TRBD1 (6 bases). Germline lookup yields CDR1 KGHSH and CDR2 LQKENI. The ends were cut back, 3 bases at V and 7 bases at J, with 7 bases in the middle. The CDR3 covers 12 residues. CDR3 protein: CASSPDSNEQFF. In DNA form, the CDR3 reads TGTGCCAGCTCACCGGACAGTAATGAGCAGTTCTTC.

To note about this clone: At one end, the junction sequence differs from germline, possibly due to a read error. The V and J genes are TRBV6-5 and TRBJ2-1; tentatively, D is TRBD2 (5 bases). The germline V gene has CDR1 MNHEY and CDR2 SVGAGI. The CDR3 covers 16 residues. CDR3 in DNA: TGTGCCAGCAGTCACTCACCAGGACTTGCGGACAATGAGCAGTTCTTC. Its translation: CASSHSPGLADNEQFF.

V usage is TRBV28 and J usage is TRBJ2-1, with TRBD1 matching over 10 bases. With 5 bases clipped from V and 9 bases from J, the junction kept 10 bases outside the gene matches. The CDR3 is 15 residues long. Per germline, CDR1 MDHEN and CDR2 SYDVKM. Here the CDR3 reads CASSAPGQGFIEQFF. The CDR3 nucleotides are TGTGCCAGCAGTGCACCGGGACAGGGGTTTATTGAGCAGTTCTTC.